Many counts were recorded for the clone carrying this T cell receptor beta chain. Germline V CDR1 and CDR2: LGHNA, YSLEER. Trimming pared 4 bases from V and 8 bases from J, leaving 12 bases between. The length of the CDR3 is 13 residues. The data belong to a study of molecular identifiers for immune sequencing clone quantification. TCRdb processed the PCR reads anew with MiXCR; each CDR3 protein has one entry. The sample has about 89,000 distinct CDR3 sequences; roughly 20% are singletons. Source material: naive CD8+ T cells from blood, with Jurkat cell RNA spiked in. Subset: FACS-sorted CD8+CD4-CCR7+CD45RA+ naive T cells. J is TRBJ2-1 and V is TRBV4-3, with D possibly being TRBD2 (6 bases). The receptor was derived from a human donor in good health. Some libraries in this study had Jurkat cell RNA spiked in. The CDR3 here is CASSLVGGDEQFF. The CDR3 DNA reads TGCGCCAGCAGCCTAGTTGGCGGGGATGAGCAGTTCTTC.